A single sample gave rise to the 32 T cell receptor beta chains below, sequenced in a study of shared clonotypes between healthy human individuals. Generated by immunoSEQ multiplex PCR, the TCRdb table keeps only in-frame clones and is missing some. The sample has around 2,000,000 clones, about 95% seen once. Naive CD8 cells were CD45RO-negative, positively selected for CCR7, excluding terminally differentiated effector memory CD45RA+ cells. Sequencing was carried out using naive CD8+ T cells sorted from blood. The origin of the receptors is a man younger than 30 in good health.

The chain uses TRBV2 and TRBJ1-1, with TRBD1 as a possible D gene (5 bases). V lost 7 bases, J lost 3 bases, and 15 bases lay in between. Germline V lookup: CDR1 SNHLY, CDR2 FYNNEI. This CDR3 comprises 14 residues. The DNA of the CDR3 is TGTGCCAGCAAGGCAGGGAACTGGGACACTGAAGCTTTCTTT. Protein: CASKAGNWDTEAFF.

The chain is built from TRBV27 and TRBJ1-2; perhaps TRBD1 as D (5 bases). The V gene's germline CDR1 is MNHEY and CDR2 SMNVEV (reference sequence). CDR3 size: 16 residues. The V end lost 6 bases, the J end lost 4 bases, and 21 bases lay between the germline ends. The CDR3: CASSPSSGEASYGYTF. The CDR3 nucleotides are TGTGCCAGCAGCCCTAGCTCGGGGGAGGCGAGCTATGGCTACACCTTC.

The chain is built from TRBV2 and TRBJ1-6; no clear D gene. CDR3 length: 13 amino acids. Germline V CDR1 and CDR2: SNHLY, FYNNEI. Trimming shortened V by 8 bases and J by 7 bases, and 12 bases separated the two germline ends. CDR3: CASSPENNSPLHF. CDR3 nucleotide sequence: TGTGCCAGCTCCCCTGAAAACAATTCACCCCTCCACTTT.

J is TRBJ1-1 and V is TRBV19; TRBD1 matches 7 bases. CDR3 length: 13 residues. With 3 bases clipped from V and 5 bases from J, the junction kept 3 bases outside the gene matches. From germline, CDR1 is LNHDA and CDR2 SQIVND (reference sequence). In nucleotides, the CDR3 is TGTGCCAGTAGTATGGCAGGGGGTACTGAAGCTTTCTTT. It codes for CASSMAGGTEAFF.

This chain links TRBV4-3 with TRBJ2-7; 7 bases are a match to TRBD2. The germline V gene encodes CDR1 LGHNA and CDR2 YSLEER. The CDR3 is made up of 16 amino acids. Trimming cost V 0 bases and J 5 bases; bases outside gene matches: 10. CDR3 loop: CASSQDGVAGPDEQYF. The CDR3 coding sequence is TGCGCCAGCAGCCAAGATGGGGTAGCGGGTCCTGACGAGCAGTACTTC.

The V and J genes are TRBV6-1 and TRBJ1-2, with a weak D call TRBD1 (6 bases). The V and J ends lost 6 bases and 7 bases respectively, with 18 bases between them. The CDR3 covers 14 residues. The germline CDR1 and CDR2 sequences are MNHNS and SASEGT. This CDR3 reads CASRPTGGAIGYTF. The DNA for the CDR3 is TGTGCCAGCAGACCCACGGGGGGCGCAATTGGCTACACCTTC.

In regard to this clone: This sample includes further DNA sequences coding for the same CDR3. The chain carries TRBV4-1 and TRBJ2-2; 7 nucleotides match TRBD1. Germline CDR1 is MGHRA and CDR2 is YSYEKL. V shed 4 bases, J shed 2 bases, and the junction held 4 bases outside the gene matches. The CDR3 length is 15 residues. The CDR3 sequence is CASSPGTENTGELFF. CDR3 coding DNA: TGCGCCAGCAGCCCCGGGACAGAAAACACCGGGGAGCTGTTTTTT.

V usage is TRBV27 and J usage is TRBJ2-7; D might be TRBD2 (6 bases). This CDR3 region has 16 residues. Germline V gene lookup returns CDR1 MNHEY and CDR2 SMNVEV (reference sequence). Trimming took 0 bases from V and 2 from J, leaving 14 bases between them. DNA for the CDR3: TGTGCCAGCAGTTTATCGCGGGGTATCCTAACCTACGAGCAGTACTTC. Residues: CASSLSRGILTYEQYF.

The chain is built from TRBV4-1 and TRBJ2-5, with a possible D match to TRBD2 (6 bases). With 4 bases removed from V and 4 bases from J, the gap between germline ends came to 19 bases. CDR1 is MGHRA and CDR2 is YSYEKL in the germline V gene. CDR3 length: 16 amino acids. DNA of the CDR3: TGCGCCAGCAGCCCCCGGGGGACGGGGGTCCGAGAGACCCAGTACTTC. Translation: CASSPRGTGVRETQYF.

The V gene is TRBV11-2, the J gene TRBJ1-5, with D possibly TRBD1 on 6 matching bases. CDR3 length: 13 amino acids. Germline V gives CDR1 SGHAT, CDR2 FQNNGV. V lost 4 bases, J lost 3 bases, and 7 bases lay in between. CDR3 coding DNA: TGTGCCAGCAGCTGGGACATCAATCAGCCCCAGCATTTT. Translated, it gives CASSWDINQPQHF.

The CDR3 is CASSLEGWPDTQYF. CDR3 nucleotide sequence: TGTGCCAGCAGCCTCGAGGGTTGGCCAGATACGCAGTATTTT. The genes are TRBV5-5 and TRBJ2-3; D might be TRBD2 (5 bases). Trimming removed 4 bases from V and 4 bases from J, with 13 bases in between. The CDR3 sequence is 14 residues long. The germline CDR1 and CDR2 sequences are SGHKS and YYEKEE (reference sequence).

This chain's CDR3 is CASSLGMGPLYNEQFF. The CDR3 nucleotides are TGCGCCAGCAGCTTGGGTATGGGACCCTTATACAATGAGCAGTTCTTC. V gene TRBV5-1 combines with J gene TRBJ2-1, with D perhaps assigned TRBD1 or TRBD2 (5 bases each). The V end lost 0 bases, the J end lost 4 bases, and 14 bases lay between the germline ends. This CDR3 has 16 residues. From germline, CDR1 is SGHRS and CDR2 YFSETQ.

Turning to this clone: Other nucleotide sequences in the sample specify the same CDR3. The CDR3 coding sequence is TGTGCCAGCAGTTTAAACGGCCCTCATCAGCCCCAGCATTTT. Translated, it gives CASSLNGPHQPQHF. V gene TRBV27 combines with J gene TRBJ1-5, with D unresolved. This CDR3 has 14 residues. Per germline, CDR1 MNHEY and CDR2 SMNVEV (reference sequence). V lost 2 bases and J 5 bases, leaving 10 bases between the germline ends.

The rearrangement links TRBV5-4 to TRBJ2-3; 10 bases agree with TRBD1. Losses at the gene ends were 4 bases for V and 4 bases for J; bases not matched to a gene: 6. This CDR3 region has 15 residues. Germline V gives CDR1 SGHNT, CDR2 YYREEE (reference sequence). DNA of the CDR3: TGTGCCAGCAGCCCGACAGGGGGCTTGGCAGATACGCAGTATTTT. Translated, it gives CASSPTGGLADTQYF.

V usage is TRBV19 and J usage is TRBJ1-1; a possible D gene is TRBD1 (5 bases). The V gene's germline CDR1 is LNHDA and CDR2 SQIVND (reference sequence). Trimming took 5 bases from V and 3 from J, leaving 13 bases between them. This CDR3 is built from 14 residues. The chain's CDR3 is CASSPREADTEAFF. CDR3 nucleotide sequence: TGTGCCAGTAGTCCCAGGGAAGCGGACACTGAAGCTTTCTTT.

The chain combines TRBV6-5 with TRBJ2-7; D is tentatively TRBD1 or TRBD2 (7 bases each). This CDR3 is built from 15 residues. With 8 bases removed from V and 0 bases from J, the gap between germline ends came to 17 bases. CDR1 and CDR2 (germline): MNHEY, SVGAGI. The CDR3 reads CASEKTGRVSYEQYF. The CDR3 DNA reads as TGTGCCAGCGAGAAGACAGGGAGGGTCTCCTACGAGCAGTACTTC.

This clone appeared once. V and J are TRBV4-3 and TRBJ2-5; no reliable D call. CDR1 is LGHNA and CDR2 is YSLEER in the germline V gene. V lost 1 base and J 7 bases, leaving 10 bases between the germline ends. The CDR3 sequence is 13 residues long. The CDR3 sequence: CASSQVDPGTQYF. CDR3 DNA: TGCGCCAGCAGCCAAGTGGACCCAGGGACCCAGTACTTC.

The chain is built from TRBV4-1 and TRBJ2-7; D possibly corresponds to TRBD2 (5 bases). The CDR3 is made up of 14 amino acids. Per the germline V gene, CDR1 is MGHRA and CDR2 is YSYEKL. Trimming stripped 2 bases from V and 2 bases from J, with 10 bases between. The CDR3 DNA is TGCGCCAGCAGCCAAAGGACTTCTGCCTACGAGCAGTACTTC. Its protein product is CASSQRTSAYEQYF.

The chain couples TRBV4-1 to TRBJ2-3; 8 bases agree with TRBD2. The V gene's germline CDR1 is MGHRA and CDR2 YSYEKL. The CDR3 spans 17 residues. The ends lost 0 bases at V and 2 bases at J; junction bases unmatched: 7. CDR3 sequence reads: CASSQDPSGRTTDTQYF. As DNA, the CDR3 is TGCGCCAGCAGCCAAGATCCCAGCGGGAGAACCACAGATACGCAGTATTTT.

This clone has a count of ten or more. The V call is TRBV6-5, the J call TRBJ1-4; tentative D call: TRBD1 (6 bases). CDR3 length: 15 residues. V was trimmed by 2 bases and J by 7 bases, leaving 14 bases between them. Per the germline V gene, CDR1 is MNHEY and CDR2 is SVGAGI. The CDR3 loop reads CASSYEWGRVEKLFF. The CDR3 DNA sequence: TGTGCCAGCAGTTACGAATGGGGGCGGGTTGAAAAACTGTTTTTT.

Here the CDR3 DNA reads TGTGCCAGCAGTTACTTTACAGGGGATGAAGCTTTCTTT. This encodes CASSYFTGDEAFF. The V gene is TRBV6-5, the J gene TRBJ1-1, with 7 bases aligning to TRBD1. There are 13 residues in the CDR3. Trimming cost V 1 base and J 7 bases; bases outside gene matches: 3. Per germline, CDR1 MNHEY and CDR2 SVGAGI.

This chain links TRBV7-8 with TRBJ2-7; D uncertain. The CDR3 is 12 residues long. Germline V gene sequence: CDR1 SGHVS, CDR2 FQNEAQ. V was pared by 3 bases and J by 0 bases, with 3 bases between. This CDR3 reads CASSLNSYEQYF. The CDR3 nucleotides are TGTGCCAGCAGCTTGAACTCCTACGAGCAGTACTTC.

The genes are TRBV29-1 and TRBJ1-2; D gene uncertain. V was clipped by 7 bases and J by 4 bases, with 13 bases between them. There are 12 residues in the CDR3. Germline-derived CDR1 and CDR2 are SQVTM and ANQGSEA. The CDR3 region is CSGWFTRYGYTF. The CDR3 DNA sequence: TGCAGCGGTTGGTTTACTCGCTATGGCTACACCTTC.

The rearrangement joins TRBV11-2 to TRBJ1-1; 9 positions match TRBD1. The germline V gene encodes CDR1 SGHAT and CDR2 FQNNGV. This CDR3 region has 11 residues. The V gene end was trimmed by 5 bases and the J gene end by 10 bases; junction bases not matched to a gene: 2. CDR3: CASSQTGGAFF. The CDR3 bases are TGTGCCAGCAGCCAGACAGGGGGAGCTTTCTTT.

The chain links TRBV9 to TRBJ2-5; 12 nucleotides agree with TRBD2. CDR1 and CDR2 (germline): SGDLS, YYNGEE. The trim removed 0 bases at V and 4 bases at J, leaving 4 bases unmatched. This CDR3 is 16 amino acids long. The CDR3 DNA reads TGTGCCAGCAGCGTAGACCTAGCGGGAGGGCCAGAGACCCAGTACTTC. Its protein is CASSVDLAGGPETQYF.

This sequence joins TRBV4-1 and TRBJ2-3; 10 bases map to TRBD2. Germline CDR1 MGHRA, CDR2 YSYEKL. This CDR3 spans 16 amino acids. With 4 bases clipped from V and 4 bases from J, the junction kept 8 bases outside the gene matches. CDR3 DNA: TGCGCCAGCAGCCTCGAGGCGGGACTAGCGCCAGATACGCAGTATTTT. Its protein product is CASSLEAGLAPDTQYF.

The J gene is TRBJ2-1, the V gene TRBV7-9, with 7 bases aligning to TRBD1. Germline lookup yields CDR1 SEHNR and CDR2 FQNEAQ (reference sequence). The trim removed 11 bases at V and 9 bases at J, leaving 7 bases unmatched. The CDR3 is 11 residues long. The CDR3 sequence: CAYRGIGEQFF. The CDR3 DNA follows: TGTGCCTACAGGGGTATTGGTGAGCAGTTCTTC.

The CDR3 reads CASSQVGTGVTGELFF. The CDR3 region has the DNA TGCGCCAGCAGCCAAGTGGGGACAGGGGTTACCGGGGAGCTGTTTTTT. This chain links TRBV4-1 with TRBJ2-2, with 10 bases identical to TRBD1. CDR1 and CDR2 (germline): MGHRA, YSYEKL. The trim removed 1 base at V and 5 bases at J, leaving 4 bases unmatched. The CDR3 totals 16 residues.

The rearrangement uses TRBV4-1 and TRBJ2-5; a weak D match, TRBD1 (8 bases). Germline assignment: CDR1 MGHRA and CDR2 YSYEKL. V shed 0 bases and J shed 4 bases, with 18 bases lying between them. The CDR3 is 17 residues long. The DNA for the CDR3 is TGCGCCAGCAGCCAAGACCCCCCGACAGGGGAGGGAGAGACCCAGTACTTC. It yields the protein CASSQDPPTGEGETQYF.

Concerning this clone itself: Other DNA sequences in the sample encode the same CDR3. This chain joins TRBV5-6 and TRBJ2-6; no clear D. The V gene's germline CDR1 is SGHDT and CDR2 YYEEEE. The germline V and J ends were trimmed by 0 bases and 1 base, with 5 bases remaining between them. The CDR3 loop spans 15 amino acids. The CDR3 DNA sequence: TGTGCCAGCAGCTTGGTGGCTTCTGGGGCCAACGTCCTGACTTTC. Residues: CASSLVASGANVLTF.

The chain employs TRBV5-1 and TRBJ1-1; D gene uncertain. The CDR3 extends over 13 amino acids. The V gene lost 1 base and the J gene lost 7 bases, with 11 bases spanning the gap. CDR1 and CDR2 (germline): SGHRS, YFSETQ. The CDR3, as DNA: TGCGCCAGCAGCTTGAGCGCGGCCTTTGAAGCTTTCTTT. Its translation: CASSLSAAFEAFF.

The genes are TRBV27 and TRBJ1-5; maybe TRBD1 (5 bases). The ends were cut back, 11 bases at V and 6 bases at J, with 17 bases in the middle. The length of the CDR3 is 13 residues. Germline-derived CDR1 and CDR2 are MNHEY and SMNVEV (reference sequence). DNA for the CDR3: TGTGCCGCCGCGCAGGGCGGGAGTCAGCCCCAGCATTTT. Translating gives CAAAQGGSQPQHF.